The 19 T cell receptor beta chains given below trace back to one sample, sequenced in a study of T-cell reconstitution after alpha-beta-depleted transplantation in children. Unique molecular identifiers were incorporated into the prepared TCRbeta library. Using its own MiXCR run on the PCR reads, TCRdb lists one record per CDR3 protein. The data contain some 460,000 distinct CDR3 sequences, 15% to 20% of them singletons. The sequencing used PBMCs, mostly from graft donor cells, collected 360 days after TCRalphabeta/CD19-depleted stem cell transplant. The source of these receptors is a boy under two years old who had a stem cell transplant for Wiskott-Aldrich syndrome, so the T cells may come from the graft donor.

This clonotype has more than one count but fewer than ten. V usage is TRBV7-2 and J usage is TRBJ2-1, with TRBD2 as a possible D gene (6 bases). Per the germline V gene, CDR1 is SGHTA and CDR2 is FQGNSA. V lost 3 bases to trimming and J lost 2 bases, with 17 bases between them. The CDR3 contains 17 residues. This chain's CDR3 is CASSFPPLASPYNEQFF. CDR3 bases: TGTGCCAGCAGCTTCCCCCCCCTAGCGTCCCCCTACAATGAGCAGTTCTTC.

This clonotype was seen at least ten times. The chain is built from TRBV12-3 or TRBV12-4 and TRBJ2-3; D is uncertain. There are 14 residues in the CDR3. Trimming left V 4 bases short and J 2 bases short, with 10 bases between. CDR3 coding DNA: TGTGCCAGCAGTTGGGAAATCTACACAGATACGCAGTATTTT. Translated, it gives CASSWEIYTDTQYF.

The chain uses TRBV5-6 and TRBJ2-1; 8 bases align to TRBD1. Germline V gene lookup returns CDR1 SGHDT and CDR2 YYEEEE. The CDR3 contains 17 residues. J gave up 4 bases and V 1 base, and 10 bases lay outside the gene matches. CDR3 in DNA: TGTGCCAGCAGCTTGTGGACAGGGTCTTCGGGATACAATGAGCAGTTCTTC. Amino acids: CASSLWTGSSGYNEQFF.

There are a few counts of this clonotype. V is TRBV12-3 or TRBV12-4 and J is TRBJ1-1; D is perhaps TRBD1 (5 bases). The CDR3 spans 15 residues. V was cut by 1 base and J by 4 bases, with 13 bases left in between. CDR3: CASSLVAQGATEAFF. The CDR3 DNA reads TGTGCCAGCAGTTTAGTTGCCCAGGGTGCCACTGAAGCTTTCTTT.

This clonotype was observed a few times. V gene TRBV7-9 combines with J gene TRBJ2-3; D gene uncertain. Germline CDR1 and CDR2: SEHNR and FQNEAQ (reference sequence). V shed 8 bases and J shed 8 bases, with 26 bases lying between them. This CDR3 spans 16 amino acids. CDR3: CASSTARAIGSGTQYF. The CDR3 DNA sequence: TGTGCCAGCTCGACCGCGAGAGCAATAGGGTCAGGTACGCAGTATTTT.

The table lists this clonotype with many counts. V is TRBV5-1 and J is TRBJ2-1; TRBD1 might be the D (6 bases). This CDR3 has 12 residues. V was clipped by 7 bases and J by 2 bases, with 7 bases between them. In germline, CDR1 is SGHRS, CDR2 YFSETQ. CDR3 DNA: TGCGCCAGCTACAGGGCCTACAATGAGCAGTTCTTC. It yields the protein CASYRAYNEQFF.

The rearrangement joins TRBV20-1 to TRBJ2-3; 10 bases agree with TRBD2. The germline gives CDR1 DFQATT, CDR2 SNEGSKA (reference sequence). This CDR3 has 15 residues. With 6 bases clipped from V and 3 bases from J, the junction kept 9 bases outside the gene matches. The CDR3: CSAFRLAGLTDTQYF. DNA of the CDR3: TGCAGTGCCTTCCGACTAGCGGGTTTAACAGATACGCAGTATTTT.

The V gene is TRBV7-9, the J gene TRBJ2-2; weak D call: TRBD2 (6 bases). The ends were cut back, 10 bases at V and 4 bases at J, with 19 bases in the middle. Germline CDR1 is SEHNR and CDR2 is FQNEAQ (reference sequence). The CDR3 spans 15 residues. The DNA for the CDR3 is TGTGCCACCAAAGGGCGGGGCGCCGGCACCGGGGAGCTGTTTTTT. Amino acids: CATKGRGAGTGELFF. The full variable domain, completed using reference TRBV7-9 and TRBJ2-2, is DTGVSQNPRHKITKRGQNVTFRCDPISEHNRLYWYRQTLGQGPEFLTYFQNEAQLEKSRLLSDRFSAERPKGSFSTLEIQRTEQGDSAMYLCATKGRGAGTGELFFGEGSRLTVL.

This clonotype occurred a few times. This sequence joins TRBV6-5 and TRBJ2-7; D possibly uses TRBD1 or TRBD2 (6 bases each). V was shortened by 0 bases and J by 3 bases, with 12 bases between the two germline ends. The CDR3 consists of 15 residues. Germline V gene lookup returns CDR1 MNHEY and CDR2 SVGAGI. The CDR3 loop is CASSYSGGADYEQYF. Here the CDR3 DNA reads TGTGCCAGCAGTTACTCGGGGGGCGCAGACTACGAGCAGTACTTC.

This chain joins TRBV11-3 and TRBJ2-5; D perhaps matches TRBD2 (5 bases). V lost 3 bases, J lost 0 bases, and 8 bases lay in between. This CDR3 has 14 amino acids. CDR1 SGHNT and CDR2 YENEEA come from the germline V gene. The CDR3 nucleotides are TGTGCCAGCAGCTTGGAGCGGAACCAAGAGACCCAGTACTTC. Protein sequence: CASSLERNQETQYF.

This clonotype was seen only a few times. The CDR3 sequence: CATGTPNQHEQYF. For the CDR3, the DNA is TGTGCCACCGGGACTCCCAATCAGCACGAGCAGTACTTC. The chain combines TRBV6-2 or TRBV6-3 with TRBJ2-7; possible D gene TRBD2, 6 bases. This CDR3 region has 13 residues. CDR1 and CDR2 (germline): MNHEY, SVGEGT. Trimming pared 10 bases from V and 5 bases from J, leaving 18 bases between.

This clonotype has just one count. The V gene is TRBV4-3, the J gene TRBJ2-5; weak D call: TRBD2 (6 bases). Germline CDR1 LGHNA, CDR2 YSLEER. Trimming shortened V by 0 bases and J by 5 bases, and 10 bases separated the two germline ends. The CDR3 spans 14 residues. The CDR3: CASSQEKEGETQYF. CDR3 DNA sequence: TGCGCCAGCAGCCAAGAAAAGGAGGGGGAGACCCAGTACTTC.

CDR3 sequence (DNA): TGCGCCAGCAGCTTGGCAGGGTTTGGTCGCACAGATACGCAGTATTTT. This codes for CASSLAGFGRTDTQYF. This rearrangement joins TRBV5-1 to TRBJ2-3; D is possibly TRBD1 (5 bases). The CDR3 sequence is 16 residues long. Trimming cost V 0 bases and J 1 base, with 12 bases left between them. Germline V gene sequence: CDR1 SGHRS, CDR2 YFSETQ. Using reference TRBV5-1 and TRBJ2-3 for the parts outside the CDR3, the full variable domain is KAGVTQTPRYLIKTRGQQVTLSCSPISGHRSVSWYQQTPGQGLQFLFEYFSETQRNKGNFPGRFSGRQFSNSRSEMNVSTLELGDSALYLCASSLAGFGRTDTQYFGPGTRLTVL.

The rearrangement links TRBV11-2 to TRBJ2-7; 7 nucleotides agree with TRBD1. The CDR3 is made up of 16 amino acids. From germline, CDR1 is SGHAT and CDR2 FQNNGV. Unmatched junction bases numbered 12, after V lost 5 bases and J lost 2 bases. The CDR3: CASSDSYRGSAYEQYF. The CDR3 DNA sequence: TGTGCCAGCAGCGACTCTTACAGGGGATCTGCCTACGAGCAGTACTTC.

CDR3 residues: CASSYKRAAGDYNYGYTF. DNA for the CDR3: TGTGCCAGCAGTTATAAACGGGCGGCGGGGGACTACAACTATGGCTACACCTTC. The chain carries TRBV6-2 or TRBV6-3 and TRBJ1-2, with D possibly matching TRBD1 (5 bases). This CDR3 comprises 18 residues. Germline V gene lookup returns CDR1 MNHEY and CDR2 SVGEGT. With 3 bases removed from V and 2 bases from J, the gap between germline ends came to 22 bases.

The chain employs TRBV5-1 and TRBJ2-3, with 9 bases aligning to TRBD2. This CDR3 contains 17 residues. The V segment lost 4 bases and the J segment 2 bases; nucleotides outside the gene matches: 11. The germline gives CDR1 SGHRS, CDR2 YFSETQ. The CDR3 DNA reads as TGCGCCAGCAGCCCACCCACGATAGCGGGAGCCACAGATACGCAGTATTTT. Residues: CASSPPTIAGATDTQYF.

This clonotype was picked up a small number of times. The chain is built from TRBV6-6 and TRBJ2-1, with D possibly being TRBD1 (5 bases). Germline V gene lookup returns CDR1 MNHNY and CDR2 SVGAGI (reference sequence). V lost 2 bases, J lost 7 bases, and 6 bases lay in between. The CDR3 is made up of 12 amino acids. CDR3 amino acids: CASSYRGNEQFF. The CDR3 nucleotides are TGTGCCAGCAGTTACAGGGGTAATGAGCAGTTCTTC.

This clonotype was counted between two and nine times. Relative to the germline gene, one junction end is altered; a read error may explain this. The chain couples TRBV6-5 to TRBJ2-1, with 13 nucleotides matching TRBD2. The CDR3 has 16 amino acids. From germline, CDR1 is MNHEY and CDR2 SVGAGI. The CDR3 is CASSDSGLAGVGEQFF. CDR3 DNA sequence: TGTGCCAGCAGTGACTCCGGACTAGCGGGAGTGGGTGAGCAGTTCTTC.

The rearrangement joins TRBV5-5 to TRBJ2-3; D is unresolved. CDR3 length equals 14 residues. Germline loops: CDR1 SGHKS, CDR2 YYEKEE (reference sequence). V lost 1 base to trimming and J lost 3 bases, with 9 bases between them. The CDR3 sequence: CASSLKGLTDTQYF. The CDR3 coding sequence is TGTGCCAGCAGCTTGAAGGGTCTTACAGATACGCAGTATTTT.